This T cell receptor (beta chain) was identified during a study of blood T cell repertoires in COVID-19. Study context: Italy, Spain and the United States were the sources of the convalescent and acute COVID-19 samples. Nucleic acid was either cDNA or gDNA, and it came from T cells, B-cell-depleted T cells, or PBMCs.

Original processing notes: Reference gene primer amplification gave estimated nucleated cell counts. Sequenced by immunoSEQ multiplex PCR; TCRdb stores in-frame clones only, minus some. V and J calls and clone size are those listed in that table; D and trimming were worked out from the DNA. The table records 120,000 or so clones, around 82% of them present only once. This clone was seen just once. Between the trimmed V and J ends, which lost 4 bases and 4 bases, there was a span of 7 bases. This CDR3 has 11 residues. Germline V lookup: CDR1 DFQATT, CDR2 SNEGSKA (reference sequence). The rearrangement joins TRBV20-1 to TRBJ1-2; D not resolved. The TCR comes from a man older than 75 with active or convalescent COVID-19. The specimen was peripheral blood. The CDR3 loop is CSANFGYGYTF. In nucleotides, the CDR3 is TGCAGTGCTAATTTCGGCTATGGCTACACCTTC.